This T cell receptor beta chain comes out of a study of blood T cell repertoires in COVID-19 (dated by TCRdb to about 2020). A note on the overall study: Samples covering the acute and convalescent phases of COVID-19 were provided by collaborators in the United States, Italy and Spain. The samples were drawn from the first 160 participants of the ongoing ImmuneRACE study and from 1,200 or so subjects provided by 6 global collaborators. The prospective study material was composed of cDNA or gDNA derived from T cells, B-cell-depleted T cells, or PBMCs. A de-identified subject ID, COVID-19 status, age in years and sex were almost always included in the sample metadata. Where available, HLA class I and class II types were obtained from metadata supplied by the sample provider rather than from assay-based typing. The dataset comprised deeply sampled blood TCRbeta repertoires from subjects exposed to, actively infected with, or recovered from COVID-19. The repertoires were made available in a free public database intended to serve as a resource for research on the immune response to SARS-CoV-2.

The collaborating institutions used their own protocols to collect whole blood in K2EDTA tubes. For TCRbeta analysis, collaborators shipped samples in one of three forms: frozen whole blood, isolated PBMCs, or DNA extracted from either of those sample types. V is reduced by 1 base and J by 2 bases, leaving a spacing of 12 bases between them. The germline V gene provides CDR1 LGHNA and CDR2 YNFKEQ. The CDR3 measures 15 amino acids from cysteine to phenylalanine. Left in the record is the CDR3 DNA by itself, 45 bases read in frame from the first base. This clone has only a few counts. No cognate antigen has been identified for it. No base quality information exists; no much larger clone differs at one position. TCRbeta CDR3 regions were amplified from genomic DNA using the immunoSEQ Assay, a bias-controlled multiplex PCR. The study's processing was this. The number of nucleated cells in each sample was estimated from the amplification of reference gene primers within the assay. To quantify the absolute abundance of each unique TCRbeta CDR3 rearrangement, sequence reads were collapsed and filtered. For each sample, productive Simpson clonality was calculated as the square root of Simpson's diversity index over productive rearrangements. TCRdb holds this immuneACCESS table with in-frame rearrangements only. Some clones are missing; in checked studies, unresolved V genes explain under half, and the rest has no known cause. The V and J calls and clone size are taken from that table; D and trimming were inferred from the DNA. The sample includes about 190,000 clones, with roughly 78% observed a single time. Around 2.8% of the sample is in the top ten clones.

What the research found in general, with its limitations: The quantity of clinical and demographic metadata differed by source and by participant and was supplied without curation.

Input material: peripheral blood. The rearranged chain carries TRBV4-2 and TRBJ2-7; the best D guess is TRBD2, with 6 bases matching. The receptor's source is an elderly woman with active or convalescent COVID-19. The CDR3 amino acid sequence is: CASSQAGDGAYEQYF. The nucleotides read TGTGCCAGCAGCCAAGCGGGGGACGGCGCCTACGAGCAGTACTTC.